Following are 8 T cell receptor beta chains from one sample sequenced in a study of CD8 T cells in Susac syndrome. RNA totalling roughly 0.5 to 1 ug underwent reverse transcription with random hexamers. TCRdb fed the immunoSEQ multiplex PCR reads into MiXCR, producing one record per CDR3 protein. The repertoire holds more than 110,000 distinct CDR3 sequences, with approximately 95% as singletons. Sequencing was performed on CD8+ T cells from PBMCs. The receptor set was obtained from a human donor in good health.

V usage is TRBV12-3 or TRBV12-4 and J usage is TRBJ2-7; 11 bases line up with TRBD2. The CDR3 extends over 15 amino acids. The J segment lost 3 bases and the V segment lost 5 bases, leaving 6 bases of the junction unmatched. In DNA, the CDR3 is TGTGCCAGCAGTACACGACTAGCGGGGATCTACGAGCAGTACTTC. Protein product: CASSTRLAGIYEQYF.

This sequence joins TRBV7-9 and TRBJ2-1; 9 bases line up with TRBD2. Trimming cost V 5 bases and J 7 bases; bases outside gene matches: 9. Germline V CDR1 and CDR2: SEHNR, FQNEAQ (reference sequence). The CDR3 is 15 amino acids. CDR3 bases: TGTGCCAGCAGCAAGAATAGCGGGAGTCCAAATGAGCAGTTCTTC. Its translation: CASSKNSGSPNEQFF.

This sequence joins TRBV30 and TRBJ2-3; D remains ambiguous. Trimming shortened V by 5 bases and J by 5 bases, and 5 bases separated the two germline ends. Germline values: CDR1 GTSNPN, CDR2 SVGIG (reference sequence). This CDR3 is built from 10 residues. The CDR3 DNA reads as TGTGCCTGGGGTTTAGATACGCAGTATTTT. It specifies CAWGLDTQYF.

V and J are TRBV7-9 and TRBJ2-5, with TRBD2 matching over 12 bases. Trimming took 5 bases from V and 4 from J; bases not matched to a gene: 11. This CDR3 comprises 17 residues. CDR1 is SEHNR and CDR2 is FQNEAQ in the germline V gene (reference sequence). The CDR3 bases are TGTGCCAGCAGCATCGCACTAGCGGGAGGAGTTAGAGAGACCCAGTACTTC. It is translated as CASSIALAGGVRETQYF. Drawing the rest from reference TRBV7-9 and TRBJ2-5, the complete variable domain is DTGVSQNPRHKITKRGQNVTFRCDPISEHNRLYWYRQTLGQGPEFLTYFQNEAQLEKSRLLSDRFSAERPKGSFSTLEIQRTEQGDSAMYLCASSIALAGGVRETQYFGPGTRLLVL.

This chain joins TRBV9 and TRBJ2-7, with D perhaps matching TRBD1 or TRBD2 (5 bases each). This CDR3 has 15 amino acids. The germline gives CDR1 SGDLS, CDR2 YYNGEE. Trimming left V 3 bases short and J 2 bases short, with 15 bases between. This CDR3 reads CASSEGPGPAYEQYF. DNA of the CDR3: TGTGCCAGCAGCGAAGGTCCGGGGCCGGCCTACGAGCAGTACTTC.

The V and J genes are TRBV28 and TRBJ2-1; 8 nucleotides match TRBD2. Germline V CDR1 and CDR2: MDHEN, SYDVKM. The CDR3 covers 14 residues. V gave up 7 bases and J gave up 4 bases; unmatched junction bases: 6. The CDR3 sequence is CASNERESYNEQFF. In nucleotides, the CDR3 is TGTGCCAGCAACGAGCGGGAGTCATACAATGAGCAGTTCTTC. Full variable domain (missing parts from reference TRBV28 and TRBJ2-1): DVKVTQSSRYLVKRTGEKVFLECVQDMDHENMFWYRQDPGLGLRLIYFSYDVKMKEKGDIPEGYSVSREKKERFSLILESASTNQTSMYLCASNERESYNEQFFGPGTRLTVL.

This chain connects TRBV11-2 to TRBJ1-1; the D is unclear. V was cut by 1 base and J by 7 bases, with 7 bases left in between. The CDR3 length is 12 residues. CDR1 is SGHAT, CDR2 FQNNGV, per germline. The CDR3 DNA is TGTGCCAGCAGCTTAGGGACGGATGAAGCTTTCTTT. Its protein is CASSLGTDEAFF.

This rearrangement joins TRBV18 to TRBJ2-7; no clear D gene. This CDR3 has 14 residues. Trimming removed 2 bases from V and 0 bases from J, with 8 bases in between. Germline values: CDR1 KGHSH, CDR2 LQKENI. For the CDR3, the DNA is TGTGCCAGCTCACCAGACTGGAGCTCCTACGAGCAGTACTTC. This sequence encodes CASSPDWSSYEQYF. Full variable domain (outside the CDR3, taken from reference TRBV18 and TRBJ2-7): NAGVMQNPRHLVRRRGQEARLRCSPMKGHSHVYWYRQLPEEGLKFMVYLQKENIIDESGMPKERFSAEFPKEGPSILRIQQVVRGDSAAYFCASSPDWSSYEQYFGPGTRLTVT.